This is a list of T cell receptor beta chains from one sample in a study of T cell changes during pregnancy in multiple sclerosis. Profiled with immunoSEQ multiplex PCR; TCRdb holds only in-frame clones, not every one. Of 100,000 or so clones listed, roughly nine tenths are singletons. The sequences come from peripheral blood, collected after pregnancy. The receptors shown here come from a female donor with multiple sclerosis, enrolled in a pregnancy study. Both conserved end residues are part of each CDR3.

CDR3 protein	CDR3 length	V gene	J gene
CASRDSQTDYGYTF	14	TRBV19	TRBJ1-2
CASRTGGSLEKLFF	14	TRBV25-1	TRBJ1-4
CASIDSGRGVTEAFF	15	TRBV6-5	TRBJ1-1
CAWSTGGANEKLFF	14	TRBV30	TRBJ1-4
CASSLFTGGNSPLHF	15	TRBV11-2	TRBJ1-6
CASSSETSGAVTDTQYF	17	TRBV19	TRBJ2-3
CASSPPGLAGATDTQYF	17	TRBV4-2	TRBJ2-3
CASSPSGQGSLSGANVLTF	19	TRBV5-6	TRBJ2-6
CASSPHEGTGGYTF	14	TRBV7-8	TRBJ1-2
CASSTPALSDMNTEAFF	17	TRBV19	TRBJ1-1
CASGGSPGRPTGNYGYTF	18	TRBV2	TRBJ1-2
CASSPSGQGAREQYF	15	TRBV13	TRBJ2-7
CAWGQEFSQPQHF	13	TRBV30	TRBJ1-5
CAISISSAGELFF	13	TRBV10-3	TRBJ2-2
CASSWWTGGNSPLHF	15	TRBV7-9	TRBJ1-6
CASSGTGATGELFF	14	TRBV2	TRBJ2-2
CASSIGQVSLKLFF	14	TRBV19	TRBJ1-4
CASSFGQGLSGNTIYF	16	TRBV13	TRBJ1-3
CASSVYSSDQPQHF	14	TRBV9	TRBJ1-5
CASSSVGGAGNTIYF	15	TRBV5-1	TRBJ1-3
CASSSARSSGVPQETQYF	18	TRBV5-6	TRBJ2-5
CASSLGGHRGNQPQHF	16	TRBV5-5	TRBJ1-5
CASTPGQEPLFYSPLHF	17	TRBV7-8	TRBJ1-6
CASSLGASGSRDTQYF	16	TRBV7-6	TRBJ2-3
CASRGGLQRGYNEQFF	16	TRBV2	TRBJ2-1
CASSLGLASDTQYF	14	TRBV9	TRBJ2-3
CASSLTPRGLVSNQPQHF	18	TRBV18	TRBJ1-5
CASSYPTGLGDQPQHF	16	TRBV6-6	TRBJ1-5
CASTPGGPQETQYF	14	TRBV19	TRBJ2-5
CASSLLRQINEKLFF	15	TRBV7-8	TRBJ1-4
CASSSQPGTANYGYTF	16	TRBV5-8	TRBJ1-2
CASTRPDRGNGYTF	14	TRBV2	TRBJ1-2
CASSLAPRGKANQPQHF	17	TRBV7-8	TRBJ1-5
CASSPGQGISGNTIYF	16	TRBV18	TRBJ1-3
CASGLVSWGQGMSGYTF	17	TRBV12-5	TRBJ1-2
CATSRGTGGAANEKLFF	17	TRBV15	TRBJ1-4
CASSDGQGYNEQFF	14	TRBV6-4	TRBJ2-1
CSVDDGVLGETQYF	14	TRBV29-1	TRBJ2-5
CASSAGGTDTQYF	13	TRBV18	TRBJ2-3
CASRKSISSSYNSPLHF	17	TRBV27	TRBJ1-6
CASSRTSIQETQYF	14	TRBV7-6	TRBJ2-5
CASSLDDGQIYNEQFF	16	TRBV5-6	TRBJ2-1
CASSLPSNSYEQYF	14	TRBV13	TRBJ2-7
CASSLGTSSASTDTQYF	17	TRBV7-8	TRBJ2-3
CASSYHTGGNYGYTF	15	TRBV6-6	TRBJ1-2
CASSILASTSTDTQYF	16	TRBV19	TRBJ2-3
CASSGTSGGFANTGELFF	18	TRBV9	TRBJ2-2
CASSLVRGIAGDEQYF	16	TRBV7-9	TRBJ2-7
CASSLRFPPARSDEQYF	17	TRBV7-2	TRBJ2-7
CATSIRDTSKAFF	13	TRBV15	TRBJ1-1
CASSGIGYTF	10	TRBV2	TRBJ1-2
CASSLISGSGANVLTF	16	TRBV7-3	TRBJ2-6
CASNQDPQLGPQETQYF	17	TRBV23-1	TRBJ2-5
CASGLSRDRGKQAYNEQFF	19	TRBV12-5	TRBJ2-1